The 12 T cell receptor beta chains below come from one sample, sequenced in a study of T cell clonality in common variable immunodeficiency (dated by TCRdb to about 2015). Library preparation employed the immunoSEQ multiplex PCR assay. TCRdb carries this immuneACCESS record with in-frame sequences only. Its versions omit some clonotypes, under half of them owing to an unresolved V gene in the studies checked, with the rest unexplained. This sample was tabulated with around 45,000 clones, among which there are no singletons. Less than 6.5% of the sample is in the top ten clones. Sequences were obtained from peripheral blood mononuclear cells. The receptor set was obtained from a person aged 18 to 70 in good health.

This clone was seen ten or more times. The DNA ends 3 residues before the CDR3 does, and the rest of the CDR3 is filled in from the germline J gene. V gene TRBV6-2 or TRBV6-3 combines with J gene TRBJ2-1, with D perhaps TRBD1 (5 bases). Trimming removed 7 bases at V and 5 bases at J, with 18 bases between. The germline gives CDR1 MNHEY, CDR2 SVGEGT. The CDR3 consists of 15 residues. CDR3 bases read: TGTGCCAGCACCCAGGGTGGGCAAAAGGACAATGAG. This translates into CASTQGGQKDNE. From start to end, the CDR3 is CASTQGGQKDNEQFF.

This clone was seen many times. The read comes to an end 3 residues before the CDR3 does, leaving the germline J gene to fill in the end. The chain has TRBV7-9 and TRBJ1-1, with no clear D. CDR1 SEHNR and CDR2 FQNEAQ come from the germline V gene (reference sequence). The CDR3 is made up of 11 amino acids. Trimming took 7 bases from V and 6 from J, leaving 9 bases between them. The chain's CDR3 is CASTWRAEAFF. The covered CDR3 bases are TGTGCCAGCACTTGGAGGGCTGAA.

This clone was counted between two and nine times. Sequencing ends 3 residues short of the CDR3 end; the germline J gene provides the rest. V usage is TRBV5-1 and J usage is TRBJ1-2; perhaps TRBD1 as D (6 bases). The CDR3 has 13 amino acids. Germline loops: CDR1 SGHRS, CDR2 YFSETQ. V lost 4 bases, J lost 2 bases, and 9 bases lay in between. The CDR3 reads CASSKGENYGYTF. Incomplete CDR3 DNA: TGCGCCAGCAGCAAGGGGGAGAACTATGGC.

In this sample, this clone turned up many times. The CDR3 goes on 3 residues after the read ends, and that part is filled in from the germline J gene. This rearrangement joins TRBV7-6 to TRBJ2-5, with TRBD2 identical over 10 bases. The V and J ends lost 3 bases and 1 base, in that order; junction bases with no gene match: 2. CDR1 and CDR2 from the germline V gene are SGHVS and FNYEAQ. The CDR3 loop spans 15 amino acids. The CDR3 spells CASSFSGGLQETQYF. CDR3 DNA (partial): TGTGCCAGCAGCTTTAGCGGGGGGCTCCAAGAGACC.

The sample holds many counts of this clone. The read comes to an end 3 residues before the CDR3 does, leaving the germline J gene to fill in the end. The V and J genes are TRBV10-3 and TRBJ1-5; 10 nucleotides line up with TRBD1. CDR1 is ENHRY and CDR2 is SYGVKD in the germline V gene. The CDR3 has 13 residues. The V and J ends lost 6 bases and 5 bases, in that order; junction bases with no gene match: 1. CDR3 sequence: CAIRGTGDQPQHF. The sequenced part of the CDR3 DNA is TGTGCCATCAGGGGGACAGGGGATCAGCCC.

The sequenced CDR3 bases are TGTGCCAGCAGTCTAGCGGGGGGTTACAATGAC. It is translated as CASSLAGGYND. The whole CDR3 protein is CASSLAGGYNDYTF. This rearrangement joins TRBV6-2 or TRBV6-3 to TRBJ1-2; tentatively, D is TRBD1 (5 bases). The sequenced fragment ends 3 residues before the CDR3 boundary, so the rest is inferred from the germline J gene. The CDR3 has 14 amino acids. Germline CDR1 MNHEY, CDR2 SVGEGT.

This clone was counted at least ten times. The observed sequence ends 3 residues before the CDR3 terminus, with the missing tail filled in from the germline J gene. The chain combines TRBV7-9 with TRBJ1-2; D is perhaps TRBD1 (5 bases). Germline-derived CDR1 and CDR2 are SEHNR and FQNEAQ (reference sequence). The V end lost 5 bases, the J end lost 6 bases, and 19 bases lay between the germline ends. This CDR3 is 15 amino acids long. Partial CDR3 DNA: TGTGCCAGCAGCCGTTTCGTCGGGGGAAGTGATGGC. It encodes CASSRFVGGSDG. The whole CDR3 is CASSRFVGGSDGYTF.

The CDR3 DNA, read in part, is TGTGCCAGCGACGACAGATACACTGAA. It translates to CASDDRYTE. The complete CDR3 sequence is CASDDRYTEAFF. The chain employs TRBV18 and TRBJ1-1; possibly TRBD1 for D (5 bases). Sequencing ends 3 residues short of the CDR3 end; the germline J gene provides the rest. The CDR3 loop spans 12 amino acids. Trimming shortened V by 8 bases and J by 3 bases, and 10 bases separated the two germline ends. Germline V gene data show CDR1 as KGHSH and CDR2 as LQKENI. The full variable domain, with the rest looked up from reference TRBV18 and TRBJ1-1, is NAGVMQNPRHLVRRRGQEARLRCSPMKGHSHVYWYRQLPEEGLKFMVYLQKENIIDESGMPKERFSAEFPKEGPSILRIQQVVRGDSAAYFCASDDRYTEAFFGQGTRLTVV.

This clone was picked up many times. The CDR3 end lies 3 residues beyond the end of the read and is filled in from the germline J gene. The V and J genes are TRBV5-1 and TRBJ2-1; the D is unclear. Germline-derived CDR1 and CDR2 are SGHRS and YFSETQ. V lost 5 bases, J lost 5 bases, and 5 bases lay in between. The CDR3 has 11 residues. The part of the CDR3 DNA that was read is TGCGCCAGCAGTTTTAACAATGAG. Amino acids: CASSFNNE. The full CDR3 protein is CASSFNNEQFF.

On this clone itself: Read data end 3 residues before the CDR3 end; the end is taken from the germline J gene. The rearrangement links TRBV5-1 to TRBJ1-4; D possibly corresponds to TRBD1 (6 bases). The length of the CDR3 is 17 residues. The germline V gene encodes CDR1 SGHRS and CDR2 YFSETQ. The sequenced CDR3 bases are TGCGCCAGCAGCCGAAGAACAGGGCCGGGGGGGAATTCACCA. It encodes CASSRRTGPGGNSP. The entire CDR3 protein is CASSRRTGPGGNSPLFF.

Partial CDR3 DNA: TGTGCCAGCTCACCCGGGCGGGTCTCCACTGAA. Its translation is CASSPGRVSTE. The whole CDR3 protein is CASSPGRVSTEAFF. The chain couples TRBV18 to TRBJ1-1; D unresolved. The read falls 3 residues short of the CDR3 end, and the missing part is taken from the germline J gene. CDR1 is KGHSH, CDR2 LQKENI, per germline. V lost 3 bases to trimming and J lost 4 bases, with 12 bases between them. The CDR3 is 14 residues long.

This clone has a count of ten or more. The sequence runs out 3 residues before the end of the CDR3; the remainder is reconstructed from the germline J gene. The chain employs TRBV7-8 and TRBJ1-4; TRBD1 matches at 7 bases. Germline CDR1 SGHVS, CDR2 FQNEAQ. Germline trimming cut 4 bases from V and 2 bases from J; bases unmatched to any gene: 1. The CDR3 sequence is 14 residues long. CDR3 sequence reads: CASSYRGTNEKLFF. The covered CDR3 bases are TGTGCCAGCAGCTACAGGGGCACTAATGAAAAA.